This T cell receptor (beta chain) came from a study of T cells in localized non-small cell lung cancer. Regarding the study as a whole: Sequencing, confined to only one tumor region, leaves heterogeneity possible. Adjacent lung was found to contain a median approximately 60 of the top 100 tumor clones.

The V segment lost 2 bases and the J segment 7 bases; nucleotides outside the gene matches: 6. The CDR3 sequence is 14 residues long. Per germline, CDR1 GTSNPN and CDR2 SVGIG (reference sequence). Generated by immunoSEQ multiplex PCR, the TCRdb table keeps only in-frame clones and is missing some. Counted here are 45,000 to 60,000 clones, just over 85% occurring once; the ten biggest clones make up about 5.6%. A single count supports this clone. Its antigen is not known. The sample was peripheral blood, taken before any cancer treatment. The rearrangement joins TRBV30 to TRBJ1-4, with 8 bases fitting TRBD1. This clonotype was obtained from a woman aged 35-70 years with stage I lung adenocarcinoma. As DNA, the CDR3 is TGTGCCTGGAGTTGGACAGGGCGATCTGAAAAACTGTTTTTT. The encoded protein is CAWSWTGRSEKLFF.